The 2 T cell receptor beta chains reported below all come from one sample, sequenced in a study of blood T cells in healthy people across ages. Using a J-beta primer mix together with a sample-barcoded 5' primer, a second PCR was run for about 7 to 12 cycles. Using its own MiXCR run on the 5' RACE reads, TCRdb lists one record per CDR3 protein. This sample yields hundreds of thousands of distinct CDR3 sequences, of which under 30% are seen a single time; about 2.9% belongs to the top ten. The same sample was also studied in work on T cells of mothers and their children.

The source material was blood. These receptors all stem from a boy aged 10-17 years in good health.

The chain employs TRBV3-1 and TRBJ2-4; TRBD2 is a possible D gene (7 bases). V dropped 4 bases and J dropped 6 bases, with 19 bases sitting between them. CDR1 is LGHDT, CDR2 YNNKEL, per germline (reference sequence). The CDR3 extends over 16 amino acids. This CDR3 is CASSPRGGGLGNIQYF. CDR3 bases: TGTGCCAGCAGCCCCCGCGGGGGCGGGCTCGGAAACATTCAGTACTTC.

In this sample, this clonotype turned up a few times. V gene TRBV5-1 combines with J gene TRBJ1-2, with 8 nucleotides matching TRBD1. The CDR3 loop spans 13 amino acids. CDR1 SGHRS and CDR2 YFSETQ come from the germline V gene. V was pared by 4 bases and J by 6 bases, with 5 bases of the junction left unmatched. CDR3 nucleotide sequence: TGCGCCAGCAGCATTGGGACAGGAAATGGCTACACCTTC. This gives the protein CASSIGTGNGYTF.